The 25 T cell receptor beta chains reported below all come from one sample, sequenced in a study of human T cells and chemical hapten exposure. Regarding time point: patch test 1, 2 weeks after DPC sensitization. The treatment: therapeutic diphenylcyclopropenone sensitization with weekly scalp DPC. Using its own MiXCR run on the RACE reads, TCRdb lists one record per CDR3 protein. Found here are some 91,000 distinct CDR3 sequences, around 12% of them singletons; the top ten hold roughly 2.1%. The sequenced sample was whole blood, obtained in connection with sensitization to the hapten diphenylcyclopropenone (DPC). These receptors came from a woman between 40 and 50 years old with alopecia areata. Some clones in this sample may be carry-over from other donors' samples.

This clonotype was counted between two and nine times. V usage is TRBV4-1 and J usage is TRBJ2-1, with unresolved D. V lost 4 bases and J 2 bases, leaving 18 bases between the germline ends. The germline V gene encodes CDR1 MGHRA and CDR2 YSYEKL. This CDR3 region has 17 residues. CDR3 DNA: TGCGCCAGCAGCCGCTCACCCTCCGAGTTCACCTACAATGAGCAGTTCTTC. Its protein is CASSRSPSEFTYNEQFF.

This clonotype was picked up many times. The V gene is TRBV7-6, the J gene TRBJ2-3, with 7 bases identical to TRBD2. After removal of 1 base from V and 2 bases from J, the junction contained 6 bases not matched to a gene. This CDR3 region has 16 residues. From germline, CDR1 is SGHVS and CDR2 FNYEAQ. CDR3 bases: TGTGCCAGCAGCTTAGAGTTGACTAGCCCCACAGATACGCAGTATTTT. Translated: CASSLELTSPTDTQYF.

This clonotype was picked up a small number of times. J is TRBJ2-1 and V is TRBV29-1; 10 bases are a match to TRBD2. Germline CDR1 is SQVTM and CDR2 is ANQGSEA. The J segment lost 12 bases and the V segment lost 7 bases, leaving 15 bases of the junction unmatched. The CDR3 loop spans 14 amino acids. DNA of the CDR3: TGCAGCGCCCAAGCGGGAGGGCAATTCCATGGGCAGTTCTTC. Its protein is CSAQAGGQFHGQFF.

This clonotype showed up just once. CDR3 residues: CASSPQGGLSYEQYF. The CDR3 DNA reads as TGTGCCAGCAGCCCTCAGGGGGGTTTATCCTACGAGCAGTACTTC. The chain links TRBV7-9 to TRBJ2-7; D possibly corresponds to TRBD1 (7 bases). The CDR3 contains 15 residues. V was cut by 5 bases and J by 1 base, with 15 bases left in between. Looked up from germline, CDR1 is SEHNR and CDR2 is FQNEAQ (reference sequence).

The chain joins TRBV28 to TRBJ2-3; no reliable D call. Trimming stripped 7 bases from V and 2 bases from J, with 7 bases between. This CDR3 is built from 12 residues. Germline values: CDR1 MDHEN, CDR2 SYDVKM. CDR3 DNA sequence: TGTGCCAGCAACCGGAACACAGATACGCAGTATTTT. Translated, it gives CASNRNTDTQYF.

The chain couples TRBV29-1 to TRBJ2-2, with D unresolved. The CDR3 is 11 amino acids. The V and J ends lost 7 bases and 3 bases respectively, with 6 bases between them. Germline values: CDR1 SQVTM, CDR2 ANQGSEA. The CDR3 nucleotides are TGCAGCGGATACTACACCGGGGAGCTGTTTTTT. Translated, it gives CSGYYTGELFF.

The V gene is TRBV28, the J gene TRBJ1-1, with D perhaps TRBD1 (6 bases). There are 14 residues in the CDR3. Trimming removed 11 bases at V and 1 base at J, with 17 bases between. From germline, CDR1 is MDHEN and CDR2 SYDVKM. Here the CDR3 DNA reads TGTGCCGTTCTCTACTGGACAGCGAACACTGAAGCTTTCTTT. This sequence encodes CAVLYWTANTEAFF.

The chain couples TRBV28 to TRBJ2-7; the D gene could be TRBD1 or TRBD2 (5 bases each). Germline assignment: CDR1 MDHEN and CDR2 SYDVKM. The CDR3 runs 15 residues. The V gene lost 6 bases and the J gene lost 0 bases, with 15 bases spanning the gap. CDR3 DNA: TGTGCCAGCAGCCCCGGGACCCTTCGCTCCTACGAGCAGTACTTC. Translated, it gives CASSPGTLRSYEQYF. The full variable domain, rest sourced from reference TRBV28 and TRBJ2-7, is DVKVTQSSRYLVKRTGEKVFLECVQDMDHENMFWYRQDPGLGLRLIYFSYDVKMKEKGDIPEGYSVSREKKERFSLILESASTNQTSMYLCASSPGTLRSYEQYFGPGTRLTVT.

J is TRBJ2-2 and V is TRBV20-1; TRBD1 might be the D (7 bases). This CDR3 region has 15 residues. V lost 4 bases and J 5 bases, leaving 17 bases between the germline ends. The germline gives CDR1 DFQATT, CDR2 SNEGSKA (reference sequence). The CDR3 region is CSANTIRGETGELFF. CDR3 coding DNA: TGCAGTGCTAACACCATCAGGGGGGAAACCGGGGAGCTGTTTTTT.

In this sample, this clonotype turned up a few times. The V gene is TRBV6-5, the J gene TRBJ2-7; no clear D. There are 16 residues in the CDR3. V gave up 0 bases and J gave up 0 bases, with 12 bases separating them. Germline assignment: CDR1 MNHEY and CDR2 SVGAGI. As DNA, the CDR3 is TGTGCCAGCAGTTACTCGAGGCCCGGTCTCTCCTACGAGCAGTACTTC. As protein: CASSYSRPGLSYEQYF.

This chain joins TRBV20-1 and TRBJ2-3, with D uncertain. Germline values: CDR1 DFQATT, CDR2 SNEGSKA (reference sequence). V was trimmed by 6 bases and J by 0 bases, leaving 7 bases between them. The CDR3 is 12 residues long. The CDR3, as DNA: TGCAGTGCCGCTCCAAGCACAGATACGCAGTATTTT. Its protein product is CSAAPSTDTQYF.

The rearrangement joins TRBV19 to TRBJ2-1; the D gene is possibly TRBD1 (6 bases). V was cut by 9 bases and J by 8 bases, with 23 bases left in between. Germline loops: CDR1 LNHDA, CDR2 SQIVND (reference sequence). There are 15 residues in the CDR3. The CDR3 DNA reads as TGTGCCAGCCGCACTACAGGGTCGAGCTGGCATGAGCAGTTCTTC. Translating gives CASRTTGSSWHEQFF. Together with reference TRBV19 and TRBJ2-1, the CDR3 gives the full variable domain: DGGITQSPKYLFRKEGQNVTLSCEQNLNHDAMYWYRQDPGQGLRLIYYSQIVNDFQKGDIAEGYSVSREKKESFPLTVTSAQKNPTAFYLCASRTTGSSWHEQFFGPGTRLTVL.

In this sample, this clonotype turned up a few times. This chain's CDR3 is CASSKWSGGFSYNEQFF. The CDR3 nucleotides are TGTGCCAGTAGTAAGTGGTCCGGCGGGTTTTCCTACAATGAGCAGTTCTTC. The J gene is TRBJ2-1, the V gene TRBV19; weak D call: TRBD2 (5 bases). Germline-derived CDR1 and CDR2 are LNHDA and SQIVND (reference sequence). The CDR3 runs 17 residues. V was pared by 4 bases and J by 1 base, with 17 bases between.

This clonotype was counted at least ten times. The chain links TRBV6-2 or TRBV6-3 to TRBJ2-3; D perhaps matches TRBD2 (5 bases). The V gene lost 6 bases and the J gene lost 2 bases, with 12 bases spanning the gap. This CDR3 comprises 14 residues. CDR1 MNHEY and CDR2 SVGEGT come from the germline V gene. CDR3 nucleotides: TGTGCCAGCAGACCGGGATCGAACACAGATACGCAGTATTTT. Protein sequence: CASRPGSNTDTQYF.

In its sample, this clonotype was seen a few times. The CDR3 DNA follows: TGTGCCAGCAGCATAATGGGAGATACGCAGTATTTT. Encoded protein: CASSIMGDTQYF. The chain has TRBV7-9 and TRBJ2-3; D gene uncertain. Trimming removed 5 bases at V and 5 bases at J, with 8 bases between. Per the germline V gene, CDR1 is SEHNR and CDR2 is FQNEAQ (reference sequence). This CDR3 has 12 amino acids.

This clonotype was seen ten or more times. This chain uses TRBV5-1 with TRBJ2-7; D is possibly TRBD1 or TRBD2 (5 bases each). Germline loops: CDR1 SGHRS, CDR2 YFSETQ. V was shortened by 3 bases and J by 7 bases, with 8 bases between the two germline ends. CDR3 size: 11 residues. The CDR3 protein is CASSWGGEQYF. The CDR3 DNA reads TGCGCCAGCAGCTGGGGCGGGGAGCAGTACTTC.

This clonotype was detected a few times. J is TRBJ2-7 and V is TRBV20-1, with D unclear. The CDR3 has 15 residues. The V end was cut by 0 bases, the J end by 2 bases, with 14 bases between. Germline V gene data show CDR1 as DFQATT and CDR2 as SNEGSKA (reference sequence). The CDR3 is CSARDERRFTYEQYF. CDR3 bases: TGCAGTGCTAGAGATGAGAGGAGATTTACCTACGAGCAGTACTTC.

The J gene is TRBJ2-5, the V gene TRBV14; 7 positions agree with TRBD2. Germline V gene lookup returns CDR1 SGHDN and CDR2 FVKESK. Trimming cost V 4 bases and J 7 bases; bases outside gene matches: 6. The CDR3 totals 13 residues. CDR3 DNA sequence: TGTGCCAGCAGCCGTAGCGGGTCGGGGACCCAGTACTTC. It is translated as CASSRSGSGTQYF.

This clonotype was seen more than once but under ten times. The rearrangement uses TRBV7-6 and TRBJ2-3; 8 positions match TRBD2. With V trimmed by 5 bases and J by 0 bases, 4 bases remained unmatched. This CDR3 has 15 residues. Germline-derived CDR1 and CDR2 are SGHVS and FNYEAQ. The CDR3 coding sequence is TGTGCCAGCAGCCAAACTAGCGGCAGCACAGATACGCAGTATTTT. It yields the protein CASSQTSGSTDTQYF.

This chain joins TRBV9 and TRBJ2-5; TRBD2 matches 12 bases. Germline loops: CDR1 SGDLS, CDR2 YYNGEE. V trimming: 3 bases; J trimming: 1 base; junction bases outside the gene matches: 4. The CDR3 loop spans 16 amino acids. In nucleotides, the CDR3 is TGTGCCAGCAGCGCTCGGACTAGCGGGACCCAAGAGACCCAGTACTTC. Its protein is CASSARTSGTQETQYF.

In its sample, this clonotype is medium-sized. This sequence joins TRBV6-2 or TRBV6-3 and TRBJ2-3; 10 nucleotides align to TRBD2. There are 16 residues in the CDR3. V was pared by 2 bases and J by 6 bases, with 8 bases of the junction left unmatched. The germline gives CDR1 MNHEY, CDR2 SVGEGT. The DNA for the CDR3 is TGTGCCAGCAGTTACGCTAGCGGGAGTTCTACCGATACGCAGTATTTT. Translated: CASSYASGSSTDTQYF.

This clonotype was observed a few times. This sequence joins TRBV28 and TRBJ2-5; 9 positions match TRBD1. The V segment lost 5 bases and the J segment 4 bases; nucleotides outside the gene matches: 5. Per the germline V gene, CDR1 is MDHEN and CDR2 is SYDVKM. This CDR3 is built from 14 residues. CDR3 bases: TGTGCCAGCAGTACAGGGGGCTTCGGAGAGACCCAGTACTTC. Amino acid sequence: CASSTGGFGETQYF.

This sequence joins TRBV28 and TRBJ2-1; 7 bases match TRBD1. CDR1 is MDHEN, CDR2 SYDVKM, per germline. The CDR3 is made up of 13 amino acids. V dropped 5 bases and J dropped 6; count of bases not matched to a gene: 4. The CDR3 DNA reads as TGTGCCAGCAGTAGGGGGCAGGGCAATGAGCAGTTCTTC. This codes for CASSRGQGNEQFF.

A few counts support this clonotype. The rearrangement links TRBV29-1 to TRBJ2-5, with 13 bases identical to TRBD2. This CDR3 spans 15 amino acids. With V trimmed by 4 bases and J by 4 bases, 6 bases remained unmatched. Germline CDR1 is SQVTM and CDR2 is ANQGSEA. The CDR3 DNA reads as TGCAGCGTTGGGACTAGCGGGAGTAGGGGAGAGACCCAGTACTTC. Protein: CSVGTSGSRGETQYF. The whole variable domain, filled in from reference TRBV29-1 and TRBJ2-5, reads SAVISQKPSRDICQRGTSLTIQCQVDSQVTMMFWYRQQPGQSLTLIATANQGSEATYESGFVIDKFPISRPNLTFSTLTVSNMSPEDSSIYLCSVGTSGSRGETQYFGPGTRLLVL.

This clonotype was counted ten times or more. The chain employs TRBV7-3 and TRBJ2-3, with TRBD2 matching over 8 bases. The V segment lost 3 bases and the J segment 0 bases; nucleotides outside the gene matches: 11. This CDR3 has 18 amino acids. Germline CDR1 is SGHTA and CDR2 is FQGTGA. The CDR3 sequence: CASSLKRRASGSTDTQYF. The CDR3 DNA is TGTGCCAGCAGCTTGAAACGGCGGGCTAGCGGGAGCACAGATACGCAGTATTTT.